Presented here are 9 T cell receptor beta chains from one specimen sequenced in a study of T cell clones after liver transplantation. TCRdb's table, derived via immunoSEQ multiplex PCR, lists solely in-frame clones and lacks some. The table has around 60,000 clones, about two thirds seen once. Source: CD4+ T cells from blood, taken before liver transplant. Every receptor here comes from a human donor who received a liver transplant.

The CDR3 protein is CASSLGQGQDIQYF. In DNA form, the CDR3 reads TGTGCCAGCAGCTTAGGACAGGGACAAGACATTCAGTACTTC. The rearrangement uses TRBV5-4 and TRBJ2-4; TRBD1 matches 8 bases. The CDR3 contains 14 residues. The germline V gene encodes CDR1 SGHNT and CDR2 YYREEE (reference sequence). V dropped 2 bases and J dropped 8; count of bases not matched to a gene: 6.

This clone was seen ten or more times. This rearrangement joins TRBV9 to TRBJ1-6, with 9 bases lining up with TRBD1. V trimming: 3 bases; J trimming: 7 bases; junction bases outside the gene matches: 5. The germline gives CDR1 SGDLS, CDR2 YYNGEE. The CDR3 consists of 15 residues. In DNA form, the CDR3 reads TGTGCCAGCAGCGGAGGACAGGGGAGGAATTCACCCCTCCACTTT. Its protein is CASSGGQGRNSPLHF.

The rearrangement joins TRBV6-1 to TRBJ2-3; TRBD2 aligns across 7 bases. V shed 7 bases and J 5 bases; nucleotides not matched to a gene: 9. Per germline, CDR1 MNHNS and CDR2 SASEGT. The CDR3 is made up of 14 amino acids. In DNA, the CDR3 is TGTGCCAGCACCGGCGGGGGTACGGGAGATACGCAGTATTTT. Translated, it gives CASTGGGTGDTQYF.

This chain connects TRBV11-2 to TRBJ2-2; 7 bases align to TRBD2. Germline V gene sequence: CDR1 SGHAT, CDR2 FQNNGV. The CDR3 has 16 amino acids. V lost 8 bases and J lost 8; bases outside the gene matches: 17. The CDR3 DNA is TGTGCCAGCGGTCACTTACCGGGACTAAGGGAGGGGGAGCTGTTTTTT. This translates into CASGHLPGLREGELFF.

V is TRBV7-9 and J is TRBJ1-4, with D perhaps TRBD1 (6 bases). From germline, CDR1 is SEHNR and CDR2 FQNEAQ (reference sequence). There are 16 residues in the CDR3. The V and J ends lost 0 bases and 8 bases respectively, with 16 bases between them. CDR3 sequence: CASSLAGAGSEEKLFF. CDR3 nucleotides: TGTGCCAGCAGCTTAGCGGGGGCAGGGAGTGAGGAAAAACTGTTTTTT. Based on the CDR3 plus reference TRBV7-9 and TRBJ1-4, the full variable domain is DTGVSQNPRHKITKRGQNVTFRCDPISEHNRLYWYRQTLGQGPEFLTYFQNEAQLEKSRLLSDRFSAERPKGSFSTLEIQRTEQGDSAMYLCASSLAGAGSEEKLFFGSGTQLSVL.

This chain connects TRBV11-2 to TRBJ2-5, with TRBD2 matching 13 bases. The CDR3 covers 17 residues. Germline CDR1 SGHAT, CDR2 FQNNGV. The ends lost 5 bases at V and 1 base at J; junction bases unmatched: 7. The CDR3 region is CASSRTSGGGSQETQYF. The CDR3 DNA is TGTGCCAGCAGCCGGACTAGCGGGGGCGGATCCCAAGAGACCCAGTACTTC. The full variable domain, with the rest looked up from reference TRBV11-2 and TRBJ2-5, is EAGVAQSPRYKIIEKRQSVAFWCNPISGHATLYWYQQILGQGPKLLIQFQNNGVVDDSQLPKDRFSAERLKGVDSTLKIQPAKLEDSAVYLCASSRTSGGGSQETQYFGPGTRLLVL.

V usage is TRBV9 and J usage is TRBJ1-1; TRBD1 matches 11 bases. Germline CDR1 is SGDLS and CDR2 is YYNGEE. V was pared by 4 bases and J by 7 bases, with 6 bases of the junction left unmatched. This CDR3 comprises 14 residues. CDR3 sequence (DNA): TGTGCCAGCAGCATTGGACAGGGGGCGGTTGAAGCTTTCTTT. Translated, it gives CASSIGQGAVEAFF.

CDR3 in DNA: TGTGCCAGCAGGTTGGGACAGGGAGCCTACGAGCAGTACTTC. It is translated as CASRLGQGAYEQYF. The V and J genes are TRBV6-6 and TRBJ2-7; 9 nucleotides align to TRBD1. J was trimmed by 2 bases and V by 6 bases; bases with no gene match: 5. Per the germline V gene, CDR1 is MNHNY and CDR2 is SVGAGI (reference sequence). CDR3 length: 14 amino acids.

With respect to this clone: One end of the junction is discordant with germline, which a read error may explain. CDR3 region: CASSPQGLIQETQYF. The CDR3 DNA reads TGTGCTAGCAGCCCTCAGGGTCTTATTCAAGAGACCCAGTACTTC. The chain combines TRBV7-7 with TRBJ2-5, with a possible D match to TRBD1 (5 bases). This CDR3 comprises 15 residues. The germline CDR1 and CDR2 sequences are SSHAT and FNYEAQ (reference sequence).